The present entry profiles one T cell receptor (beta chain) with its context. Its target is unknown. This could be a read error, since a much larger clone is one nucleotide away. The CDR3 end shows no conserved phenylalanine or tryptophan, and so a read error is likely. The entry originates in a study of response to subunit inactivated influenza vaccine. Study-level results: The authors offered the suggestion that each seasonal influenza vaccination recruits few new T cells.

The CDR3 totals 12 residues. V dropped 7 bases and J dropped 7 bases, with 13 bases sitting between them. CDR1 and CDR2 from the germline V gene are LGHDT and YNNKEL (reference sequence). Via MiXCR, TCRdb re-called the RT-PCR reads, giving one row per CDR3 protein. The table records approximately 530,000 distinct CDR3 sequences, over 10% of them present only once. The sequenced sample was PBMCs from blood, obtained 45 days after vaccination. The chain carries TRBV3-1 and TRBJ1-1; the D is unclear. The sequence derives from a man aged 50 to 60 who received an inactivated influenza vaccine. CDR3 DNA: TGTGCCAGCACCAATGCGGGTAGTGAAGCTTTCTCT. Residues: CASTNAGSEAFS.